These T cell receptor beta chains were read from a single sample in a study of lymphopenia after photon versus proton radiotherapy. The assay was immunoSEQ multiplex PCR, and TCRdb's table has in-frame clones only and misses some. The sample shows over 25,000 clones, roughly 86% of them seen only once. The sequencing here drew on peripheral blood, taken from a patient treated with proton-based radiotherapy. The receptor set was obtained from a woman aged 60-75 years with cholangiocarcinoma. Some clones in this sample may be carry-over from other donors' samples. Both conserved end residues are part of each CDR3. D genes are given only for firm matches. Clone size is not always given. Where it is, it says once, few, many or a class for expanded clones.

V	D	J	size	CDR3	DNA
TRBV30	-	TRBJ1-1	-	CAWSVEDWADTEAFF	TGTGCCTGGAGTGTCGAGGACTGGGCGGACACTGAAGCTTTCTTT
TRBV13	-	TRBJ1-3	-	CASSFLIDRGTIYF	TGTGCCAGCAGCTTCTTGATTGACCGGGGCACCATATATTTT
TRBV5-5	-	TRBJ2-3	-	CASSLGAQRDTQYF	TGTGCCAGCAGCTTGGGAGCACAGAGAGATACGCAGTATTTT
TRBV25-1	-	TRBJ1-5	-	CASSGTGFGNQPQHF	TGTGCCAGCAGTGGAACAGGGTTTGGCAATCAGCCCCAGCATTTT
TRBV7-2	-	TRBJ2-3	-	CASSPGHGRDTQYF	TGTGCCAGCAGCCCGGGACACGGGAGGGATACGCAGTATTTT
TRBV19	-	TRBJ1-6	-	CASSVIRDPNSPLHF	TGTGCCAGTAGCGTTATCAGAGATCCTAATTCACCCCTCCACTTT
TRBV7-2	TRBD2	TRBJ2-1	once	CASSSGLAAYNEQFF	TGTGCCAGCAGCTCGGGACTAGCGGCCTACAATGAGCAGTTCTTC
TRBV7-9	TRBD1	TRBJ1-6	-	CASSLDRGWGSPLHF	TGTGCCAGCAGCTTAGACAGGGGTTGGGGATCACCCCTCCACTTT
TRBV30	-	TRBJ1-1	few	CAWSVERTAEAFF	TGTGCCTGGAGTGTAGAGAGGACTGCTGAAGCTTTCTTT
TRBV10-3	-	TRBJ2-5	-	CAISGSGTVIKETQYF	TGTGCCATCAGTGGATCCGGGACGGTAATCAAAGAGACCCAGTACTTC
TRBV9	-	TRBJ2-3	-	CASSVVGQPTDTQYF	TGTGCCAGCAGCGTAGTTGGGCAGCCTACAGATACGCAGTATTTT
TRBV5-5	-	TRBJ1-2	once	CASSFQGNYGYTF	TGTGCCAGCAGCTTCCAGGGTAACTATGGCTACACCTTC
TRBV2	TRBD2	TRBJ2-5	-	CASSELAGGFETQYF	TGTGCCAGCAGTGAGCTAGCGGGAGGGTTCGAGACCCAGTACTTC
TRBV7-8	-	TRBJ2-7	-	CASSKPSGPSYEQYF	TGTGCCAGCAGCAAACCTTCGGGCCCCTCCTACGAGCAGTACTTC
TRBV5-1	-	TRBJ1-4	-	CASSTSSGLRKLFF	TGCGCCAGCAGCACCAGCAGCGGCCTGAGGAAACTGTTTTTT
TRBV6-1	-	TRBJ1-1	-	CASGIGLGGAFEAFF	TGTGCCAGTGGGATTGGTTTGGGAGGGGCATTTGAAGCTTTCTTT
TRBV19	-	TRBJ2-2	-	CASNPWDTGELFF	TGTGCCAGCAACCCTTGGGACACCGGGGAGCTGTTTTTT
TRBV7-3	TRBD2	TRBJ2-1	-	CASSPGLAVGVGGGNEQFF	TGTGCCAGCAGCCCGGGACTAGCGGTGGGTGTCGGGGGAGGCAATGAGCAGTTCTTC
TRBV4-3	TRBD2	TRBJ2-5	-	CASSQETSGEETQYF	TGCGCCAGCAGCCAAGAAACTAGCGGGGAAGAGACCCAGTACTTC
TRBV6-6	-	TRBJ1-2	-	CASSYSEPASGGYTF	TGTGCCAGCAGTTACTCCGAACCGGCCAGCGGAGGCTACACCTTC
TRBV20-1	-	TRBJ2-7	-	CSVNRGDEQYF	TGCAGTGTAAACCGTGGGGACGAGCAGTACTTC
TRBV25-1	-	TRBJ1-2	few	CASSVLTENYGYTF	TGTGCCAGCAGTGTACTGACAGAGAACTATGGCTACACCTTC
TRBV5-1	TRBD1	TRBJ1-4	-	CASSWDRTHVEKLFF	TGCGCCAGCAGCTGGGACAGGACCCACGTAGAAAAACTGTTTTTT
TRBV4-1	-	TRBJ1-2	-	CASSPPTGIVYTF	TGCGCCAGCAGCCCACCGACTGGGATAGTCTACACCTTC
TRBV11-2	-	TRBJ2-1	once	CASSLHREIDEQFF	TGTGCCAGCAGCTTACACAGGGAGATCGATGAGCAGTTCTTC
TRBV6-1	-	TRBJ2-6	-	CASSEGVGGARSGANVLTF	TGTGCCAGCAGTGAAGGTGTTGGCGGGGCCCGCTCTGGGGCCAACGTCCTGACTTTC
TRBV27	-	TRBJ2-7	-	CASSKTQGYEQYF	TGTGCCAGCAGTAAAACACAGGGCTACGAGCAGTACTTC
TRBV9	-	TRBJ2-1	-	CASSVGGNSYNEQFF	TGTGCCAGCAGCGTAGGCGGGAACTCCTACAATGAGCAGTTCTTC
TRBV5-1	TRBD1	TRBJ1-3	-	CASPFGTGGGLSGNTIYF	TGCGCCAGTCCCTTCGGGACAGGGGGCGGCCTGTCTGGAAACACCATATATTTT
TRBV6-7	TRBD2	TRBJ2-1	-	CASTQDGGADEQFF	TGTGCCAGCACCCAGGACGGGGGGGCAGATGAGCAGTTCTTC
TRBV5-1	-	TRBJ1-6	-	CASSMSGPNSPLHF	TGCGCCAGCTCAATGAGTGGGCCTAATTCGCCCCTCCACTTT
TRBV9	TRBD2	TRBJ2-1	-	CASSPRVAGGGSYNEQFF	TGTGCCAGCAGCCCCCGGGTAGCCGGGGGGGGCTCCTACAATGAGCAGTTCTTC
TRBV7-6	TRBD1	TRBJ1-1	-	CASSSSQGVAEAFF	TGTGCCAGCAGCTCCTCCCAGGGGGTGGCTGAAGCTTTCTTT
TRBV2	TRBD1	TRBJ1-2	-	CASPTRDSLEGYTF	TGTGCCAGCCCTACCAGGGACAGCCTTGAAGGCTACACCTTC
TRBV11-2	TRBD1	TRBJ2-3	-	CASSHLRGPESTDTQYF	TGTGCCAGCAGCCACCTAAGGGGGCCTGAGAGCACAGATACGCAGTATTTT
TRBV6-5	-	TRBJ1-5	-	CASTSTGDKSQPQHF	TGTGCCAGCACCTCAACGGGGGACAAGAGCCAGCCCCAGCATTTT
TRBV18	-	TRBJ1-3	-	CASSTTESSGNTIYF	TGTGCCAGCTCAACGACAGAGAGCTCTGGAAACACCATATATTTT
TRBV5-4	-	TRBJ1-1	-	CASSSGLIRGGTEAFF	TGTGCCAGCAGCTCGGGACTAATAAGGGGAGGGACTGAAGCTTTCTTT
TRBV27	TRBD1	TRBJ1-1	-	CASRTGGRLGTEAFF	TGTGCCAGTCGGACAGGGGGAAGGTTAGGTACTGAAGCTTTCTTT
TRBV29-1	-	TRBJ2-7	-	CSVAQGDFYYEQYF	TGCAGCGTCGCTCAAGGGGACTTCTACTACGAGCAGTACTTC
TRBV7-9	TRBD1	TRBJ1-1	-	CASSSRGPVTEAFF	TGTGCCAGCAGTTCCAGGGGGCCGGTCACTGAAGCTTTCTTT
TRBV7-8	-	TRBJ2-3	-	CASSPPRAGSDTQYF	TGTGCCAGCAGCCCTCCCCGGGCGGGGTCAGATACGCAGTATTTT
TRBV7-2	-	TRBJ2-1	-	CASKAVPASASQQFF	TGTGCCAGCAAGGCGGTTCCGGCCAGTGCGTCCCAGCAGTTCTTC
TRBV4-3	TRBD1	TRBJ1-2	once	CASSQRQGPNYGYTF	TGCGCCAGTAGCCAGCGACAGGGGCCTAACTATGGCTACACCTTC
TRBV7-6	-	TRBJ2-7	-	CASSLAYSGGTDTYEQYF	TGTGCCAGCAGCTTAGCATACAGTGGTGGGACGGACACCTACGAGCAGTACTTC